The 27 T cell receptor beta chains below were found in one sample sequenced in a study of OX40 agonist ivuxolimab in advanced cancers. Using immunoSEQ multiplex PCR, the repertoire was profiled, and TCRdb retains in-frame clones only, with some absent. The sample records about 73,000 clones, around 89% being singletons. Here the sequenced sample was CD4+ or CD8+ T cells sorted from blood, taken in a trial of the OX40 agonist ivuxolimab. The receptor set was obtained from an adult with an advanced solid tumor such as melanoma, head and neck, liver or kidney cancer.

The chain uses TRBV19 and TRBJ2-1; D is ambiguous. Trimming shortened V by 5 bases and J by 2 bases, and 4 bases separated the two germline ends. The germline V gene has CDR1 LNHDA and CDR2 SQIVND (reference sequence). The CDR3 is 12 residues long. The CDR3 protein is CASSLTYNEQFF. In nucleotides, the CDR3 is TGTGCCAGTAGTCTCACCTACAATGAGCAGTTCTTC.

The table lists this clone with a few counts. The chain is built from TRBV13 and TRBJ1-6; tentative D call: TRBD1 (6 bases). V lost 5 bases and J lost 10, with 18 bases in between. Germline V gives CDR1 PRHDT, CDR2 FYEKMQ (reference sequence). The CDR3 consists of 15 residues. CDR3 sequence (DNA): TGTGCCAGCAGCCAATGGACAGCCCCGGGGTCACCCCTCCACTTT. Its translation: CASSQWTAPGSPLHF. Complete variable domain (other parts from reference TRBV13 and TRBJ1-6): AAGVIQSPRHLIKEKRETATLKCYPIPRHDTVYWYQQGPGQDPQFLISFYEKMQSDKGSIPDRFSAQQFSDYHSELNMSSLELGDSALYFCASSQWTAPGSPLHFGNGTRLTVT.

To note about this clone: Sequence at one end of the junction differs from germline and may be a read error. The chain carries TRBV27 and TRBJ2-7, with D uncertain. From germline, CDR1 is MNHEY and CDR2 SMNVEV (reference sequence). The CDR3 runs to 12 residues. The CDR3 DNA is TGTGCCAGCAGCGCCGGAGTGGGCGAGCAGCACTTC. This codes for CASSAGVGEQHF.

The chain links TRBV19 to TRBJ1-2, with D possibly being TRBD1 (5 bases). Trimming pared 6 bases from V and 4 bases from J, leaving 15 bases between. There are 14 residues in the CDR3. CDR1 is LNHDA and CDR2 is SQIVND in the germline V gene (reference sequence). The CDR3 nucleotides are TGTGCCAGTAGGGACATAGCCCCCGTCTATGGCTACACCTTC. It is translated as CASRDIAPVYGYTF.

V and J are TRBV5-6 and TRBJ1-2; no clear D. The V end lost 5 bases, the J end lost 5 bases, and 7 bases lay between the germline ends. The CDR3 contains 11 residues. Per the germline V gene, CDR1 is SGHDT and CDR2 is YYEEEE. The CDR3 DNA is TGTGCCAGCAGTTATGGTTATGGCTACACCTTC. This gives the protein CASSYGYGYTF.

The chain employs TRBV29-1 and TRBJ2-6; D gene ambiguous. This CDR3 region has 14 residues. Germline CDR1 and CDR2: SQVTM and ANQGSEA. The V end was cut by 6 bases, the J end by 2 bases, with 11 bases between. The CDR3 here is CSVAPSPGANVLTF. The CDR3 DNA follows: TGCAGCGTCGCTCCGAGCCCTGGGGCCAACGTCCTGACTTTC.

This rearrangement joins TRBV7-2 to TRBJ2-7, with D possibly being TRBD1 (5 bases). V lost 5 bases to trimming and J lost 6 bases, with 14 bases between them. The CDR3 has 13 amino acids. Germline V lookup: CDR1 SGHTA, CDR2 FQGNSA. The CDR3 sequence is CASSGDSQAEQYF. CDR3 nucleotides: TGTGCCAGCAGCGGAGACAGCCAAGCCGAGCAGTACTTC.

The chain recombines TRBV7-6 with TRBJ2-1; possibly TRBD1 for D (5 bases). In germline, CDR1 is SGHVS, CDR2 FNYEAQ. The V and J ends lost 1 base and 5 bases respectively, with 15 bases between them. The CDR3 has 16 residues. The DNA for the CDR3 is TGTGCCAGCAGCTTAGATTTCAGGGTGTGGGACAATGAGCAGTTCTTC. Its protein is CASSLDFRVWDNEQFF.

The CDR3 loop reads CASSVPRGRGYGYTF. CDR3 sequence (DNA): TGTGCCAGCAGCGTACCCAGGGGGCGCGGGTATGGCTACACCTTC. The chain is built from TRBV9 and TRBJ1-2; 8 positions agree with TRBD1. The CDR3 loop spans 15 amino acids. After removal of 1 base from V and 5 bases from J, the junction contained 7 bases not matched to a gene. CDR1 and CDR2 (germline): SGDLS, YYNGEE. Together with reference TRBV9 and TRBJ1-2, the CDR3 gives the full variable domain: DSGVTQTPKHLITATGQRVTLRCSPRSGDLSVYWYQQSLDQGLQFLIQYYNGEERAKGNILERFSAQQFPDLHSELNLSSLELGDSALYFCASSVPRGRGYGYTFGSGTRLTVV.

V and J are TRBV28 and TRBJ2-5; D gene ambiguous. Germline V lookup: CDR1 MDHEN, CDR2 SYDVKM. Trimming cost V 4 bases and J 0 bases, with 21 bases left between them. The CDR3 is 18 residues long. CDR3 residues: CASSSSRLTGRHQETQYF. CDR3 nucleotides: TGTGCCAGCAGTTCCAGTAGGCTTACCGGACGCCACCAAGAGACCCAGTACTTC.

The chain is built from TRBV27 and TRBJ2-4, with 11 bases matching TRBD2. The CDR3 has 15 residues. Germline V gives CDR1 MNHEY, CDR2 SMNVEV (reference sequence). The trim removed 5 bases at V and 4 bases at J, leaving 4 bases unmatched. CDR3 in amino acids: CASSPRTSGKNIQYF. CDR3 coding DNA: TGTGCCAGCAGTCCGAGGACTAGCGGGAAAAACATTCAGTACTTC.

This chain links TRBV15 with TRBJ1-3; D perhaps matches TRBD1 (6 bases). The length of the CDR3 is 17 residues. V shed 0 bases and J shed 0 bases, with 12 bases lying between them. The V gene's germline CDR1 is LNHNV and CDR2 YYDKDF (reference sequence). CDR3 protein: CATSRDPGVGSGNTIYF. CDR3 nucleotide sequence: TGTGCCACCAGCAGAGACCCAGGGGTCGGCTCTGGAAACACCATATATTTT.

The chain couples TRBV9 to TRBJ2-1; unclear D gene. The germline gives CDR1 SGDLS, CDR2 YYNGEE. The CDR3 contains 12 residues. Trimming left V 0 bases short and J 10 bases short, with 8 bases between. DNA of the CDR3: TGTGCCAGCAGCGTAGAAGGCGACGAGCAGTTCTTC. Protein: CASSVEGDEQFF.

CDR3 in amino acids: CASSFQLPVRSGGANVLTF. As DNA, the CDR3 is TGTGCCAGCAGTTTCCAACTTCCGGTGAGGTCCGGTGGGGCCAACGTCCTGACTTTC. The chain has TRBV27 and TRBJ2-6; D uncertain. Germline V gene data show CDR1 as MNHEY and CDR2 as SMNVEV (reference sequence). V lost 3 bases and J lost 3, with 21 bases in between. The CDR3 sequence is 19 residues long. Complete variable domain (other parts from reference TRBV27 and TRBJ2-6): EAQVTQNPRYLITVTGKKLTVTCSQNMNHEYMSWYRQDPGLGLRQIYYSMNVEVTDKGDVPEGYKVSRKEKRNFPLILESPSPNQTSLYFCASSFQLPVRSGGANVLTFGAGSRLTVL.

V usage is TRBV5-5 and J usage is TRBJ1-1; weak D call: TRBD1 (5 bases). The CDR3 spans 15 residues. Trimming took 1 base from V and 1 from J, leaving 11 bases between them. Germline assignment: CDR1 SGHKS and CDR2 YYEKEE (reference sequence). The CDR3 loop reads CASSLFGGSNTEAFF. CDR3 in DNA: TGTGCCAGCAGCTTGTTTGGGGGATCGAACACTGAAGCTTTCTTT.

In the case of this clone: Other nucleotide sequences in the sample specify the same CDR3. V usage is TRBV27 and J usage is TRBJ2-7; D uncertain. Looked up from germline, CDR1 is MNHEY and CDR2 is SMNVEV (reference sequence). The length of the CDR3 is 11 residues. V was cut by 6 bases and J by 2 bases, with 5 bases left in between. The CDR3 DNA follows: TGTGCCAGCAGCTCAACCTACGAGCAGTACTTC. It yields the protein CASSSTYEQYF.

CDR3: CATSTRLVGAYEQYF. The CDR3 DNA reads TGTGCCACCAGCACCAGACTAGTTGGGGCATACGAGCAGTACTTC. This rearrangement joins TRBV15 to TRBJ2-7; D might be TRBD2 (6 bases). V lost 4 bases, J lost 4 bases, and 17 bases lay in between. CDR3 length: 15 amino acids. Germline CDR1 is LNHNV and CDR2 is YYDKDF (reference sequence).

This clone has only one observation. The chain recombines TRBV14 with TRBJ1-4, with D unresolved. From germline, CDR1 is SGHDN and CDR2 FVKESK. Trimming left V 1 base short and J 0 bases short, with 6 bases between. This CDR3 region has 15 residues. In nucleotides, the CDR3 is TGTGCCAGCAGCCAAGTACACCCAACTAATGAAAAACTGTTTTTT. Its protein is CASSQVHPTNEKLFF. The variable domain in full, completed from reference TRBV14 and TRBJ1-4, reads EAGVTQFPSHSVIEKGQTVTLRCDPISGHDNLYWYRRVMGKEIKFLLHFVKESKQDESGMPNNRFLAERTGGTYSTLKVQPAELEDSGVYFCASSQVHPTNEKLFFGSGTQLSVL.

V is TRBV27 and J is TRBJ1-4, with D possibly TRBD1 on 5 matching bases. V shed 5 bases and J shed 6 bases, with 19 bases lying between them. The CDR3 is 16 amino acids. In germline, CDR1 is MNHEY, CDR2 SMNVEV (reference sequence). The CDR3 region has the DNA TGTGCCAGCAGTCGGGCCCAGGGCGGGGGGGATGAAAAACTGTTTTTT. Its translation: CASSRAQGGGDEKLFF.

The chain employs TRBV27 and TRBJ2-7, with D maybe TRBD2 (6 bases). Germline CDR1 is MNHEY and CDR2 is SMNVEV (reference sequence). The CDR3 covers 13 residues. The V gene lost 6 bases and the J gene lost 3 bases, with 12 bases spanning the gap. CDR3 in amino acids: CASSRGEGYEQYF. CDR3 in DNA: TGTGCCAGCAGCCGCGGGGAAGGCTACGAGCAGTACTTC.

The chain employs TRBV6-6 and TRBJ2-7; 7 nucleotides align to TRBD2. V was clipped by 0 bases and J by 0 bases; unmatched bases: 5. CDR3 length equals 16 residues. Germline CDR1 and CDR2: MNHNY and SVGAGI (reference sequence). The CDR3 nucleotides read TGTGCCAGCAGTTACTCTGATCGGGAGGCCTCCTACGAGCAGTACTTC. Translation gives CASSYSDREASYEQYF.

The chain employs TRBV11-2 and TRBJ2-1; no clear D gene. Between the trimmed V and J ends, which lost 3 bases and 4 bases, there was a span of 10 bases. The CDR3 is 14 amino acids. Germline CDR1 and CDR2: SGHAT and FQNNGV. The DNA for the CDR3 is TGTGCCAGCAGCTTTAATCCGAATTACAATGAGCAGTTCTTC. Translating it yields CASSFNPNYNEQFF.

The chain joins TRBV13 to TRBJ2-5; 8 bases fit TRBD1. The CDR3 totals 15 residues. Trimming at V came to 5 bases and at J to 4 bases, leaving 9 bases not matched to a gene. Germline lookup yields CDR1 PRHDT and CDR2 FYEKMQ (reference sequence). CDR3 DNA sequence: TGTGCCAGCAGCCCAGACAGGGGAACTAGAGAGACCCAGTACTTC. This gives the protein CASSPDRGTRETQYF.

V usage is TRBV6-1 and J usage is TRBJ2-7, with 9 nucleotides matching TRBD2. Germline CDR1 is MNHNS and CDR2 is SASEGT. V lost 2 bases and J lost 5; bases outside the gene matches: 7. CDR3 length equals 15 residues. The CDR3: CASSESAGGPHEQYF. The CDR3 nucleotides are TGTGCCAGCAGTGAATCTGCGGGAGGGCCCCACGAGCAGTACTTC.

The chain joins TRBV16 to TRBJ2-1; 7 nucleotides match TRBD2. This CDR3 has 13 amino acids. The germline gives CDR1 KGHSY, CDR2 FQNENV. The V gene end was trimmed by 3 bases and the J gene end by 6 bases; junction bases not matched to a gene: 2. This chain's CDR3 is CASSHPSGNEQFF. The CDR3 nucleotides read TGTGCCAGCAGCCATCCTAGCGGCAATGAGCAGTTCTTC.

Here the CDR3 reads CASSFSSTDTQYF. CDR3 DNA: TGTGCCAGCAGTTTCTCTAGCACAGATACGCAGTATTTT. The chain links TRBV27 to TRBJ2-3; D gene ambiguous. CDR1 MNHEY and CDR2 SMNVEV come from the germline V gene (reference sequence). The CDR3 sequence is 13 residues long. V was shortened by 3 bases and J by 0 bases, with 4 bases between the two germline ends.

The V and J genes are TRBV19 and TRBJ1-2; D perhaps matches TRBD1 (5 bases). The V gene's germline CDR1 is LNHDA and CDR2 SQIVND (reference sequence). CDR3 length: 15 residues. Trimming cost V 0 bases and J 8 bases, with 16 bases left between them. The CDR3 DNA follows: TGTGCCAGTAGTATAGATCGAACAGGTTTACGAGGCTACACCTTC. Residues: CASSIDRTGLRGYTF.